This T cell receptor (beta chain) was found in a study of cytomegalovirus exposure and HLA in healthy donors (dated by TCRdb to 2016 to 2017). Broadly, across the study: A later analysis indicated that the 120 validation repertoires were generated on the platform also employed for the 720 or so repertoires of the first cohort. High-throughput TCR immunosequencing, statistical association of individual TCRs with disease status, and machine learning were combined to predict cytomegalovirus infection status. Besides the first cohort of around 700 subjects, a separate validation cohort made up of 90 to 150 different subjects was used. The aim of the study was to test whether cataloging public T cell receptors could identify signatures of past pathogen exposure.

Separate from the roughly 630-subject first cohort, the validation cohort of 120 subjects was the group to which the donors belonged. General findings and caveats noted by the study authors: In vitro tests confirmed that three of the cytomegalovirus-associated TCR beta chains recognize cytomegalovirus antigens. A later analysis had no HLA typing for the validation cohort, so co-occurrence there was scored across all 110 or so repertoires. Cytomegalovirus status was reported to be diagnosed by the classifier with high specificity and sensitivity in both the original and validation cohorts. In a later analysis, TCRs clustered in the first cohort were found to also tend to co-occur in the 130 or so validation repertoires, with 85% to 95% of cluster scores above 0. It was suggested by the authors that the approach could potentially be generalized to other disease states and immunological phenotypes. The study listed 150 to 200 TCR beta chains as associated with cytomegalovirus. Most TCR sequences were observed very rarely across donors, whereas some public TCRs were present in many individuals.

From a lookup of the germline V gene (reference sequence), CDR1 and CDR2 are GTSNPN and SVGIG. Counted from cysteine to phenylalanine, this CDR3 has 12 amino acids. Only the CDR3 portion is preserved as DNA: 36 bases, with reading frame beginning at the first base. V and J are truncated by 2 bases and 11 bases respectively, leaving an intervening sequence of 15 bases. Library preparation employed the immunoSEQ multiplex PCR assay. Per the source publication's procedure: A statistical classification framework was built for diagnosing cytomegalovirus status from the catalog of TCR beta chain sequences. In its TCRdb copy, this immuneACCESS table keeps in-frame sequences only and misses some clones. Where compared with another copy, unresolved V genes explain less than half of these, and the others have no known cause. V, J and clone size are those of that table, while D and trimming were read from the DNA. In this sample the table shows around 400,000 clones, just over 85% of which occur a single time. The ten largest account for 0.83% of the sample.

Comments on this clone: Its target antigen remains unknown. Per-base qualities were not stored, and no clone one base away is much larger.

Sequencing was done on a sample of PBMCs. The chain is encoded by TRBV30 joined to TRBJ1-1; the D gene is perhaps TRBD1, from 6 matching bases. The receptor was isolated from a woman between 18 and 30 years old in good health and CMV-seronegative. The DNA reads TGTGCCTGGAGTCCACCAGGGGTGGCCGCTTTCTTT. This codes for CAWSPPGVAAFF.